These 6 T cell receptor beta chains originate from one sample sequenced in a study of preoperative IRX-2 immunotherapy in early breast cancer (dated by TCRdb to between 2018 and 2021). The sample's treatment or condition, from its label and the paper: preoperative locoregional IRX-2 cytokine immunotherapy. Receptor amplification or capture employed the immunoSEQ multiplex PCR assay. TCRdb retrieved this table from immuneACCESS and kept in-frame rearrangements only. Not all clones are present; in checked studies, unresolved V genes account for under half, and no reason is known for the remainder. This sample comprises more than 35,000 clones, around 77% of them detected only once. Roughly 1.2% of the sample is taken by the ten largest. The sequenced sample was tumor tissue, obtained after IRX-2 immunotherapy. These receptors were taken from a human donor with breast cancer.

V is TRBV11-3 and J is TRBJ2-3; TRBD2 might be the D (7 bases). CDR1 SGHNT and CDR2 YENEEA come from the germline V gene. The CDR3 is 15 residues long. V was clipped by 5 bases and J by 1 base, with 13 bases between them. This chain's CDR3 is CASSPGGGRTDTQYF. DNA of the CDR3: TGTGCCAGCAGCCCTGGGGGGGGGCGCACAGATACGCAGTATTTT.

This clone appeared a single time. This sequence joins TRBV5-1 and TRBJ2-1; TRBD2 matches 14 bases. J was trimmed by 7 bases and V by 3 bases; bases with no gene match: 6. Germline CDR1 is SGHRS and CDR2 is YFSETQ. This CDR3 is 16 amino acids long. CDR3 coding DNA: TGCGCCAGCAGCTCCGGACTAGCGGGGGGTTTGAATGAGCAGTTCTTC. It specifies CASSSGLAGGLNEQFF.

The chain recombines TRBV6-8 with TRBJ2-1, with 7 positions matching TRBD2. The CDR3 spans 15 residues. J was trimmed by 6 bases and V by 1 base; bases with no gene match: 6. The germline CDR1 and CDR2 sequences are MNHGY and SAAAGT. CDR3 sequence: CASSYFGRERNEQFF. CDR3 nucleotides: TGTGCCAGCAGTTACTTTGGGCGGGAGCGCAATGAGCAGTTCTTC.

This clone appeared a few times. The V call is TRBV19, the J call TRBJ2-3; D is ambiguous. Germline V CDR1 and CDR2: LNHDA, SQIVND (reference sequence). Between the trimmed V and J ends, which lost 0 bases and 3 bases, there was a span of 16 bases. The CDR3 is 17 amino acids. The CDR3 region is CASSIDSALVRTDTQYF. The DNA for the CDR3 is TGTGCCAGTAGTATAGATTCGGCTTTAGTACGGACAGATACGCAGTATTTT. The whole variable domain, remainder taken from reference TRBV19 and TRBJ2-3, is DGGITQSPKYLFRKEGQNVTLSCEQNLNHDAMYWYRQDPGQGLRLIYYSQIVNDFQKGDIAEGYSVSREKKESFPLTVTSAQKNPTAFYLCASSIDSALVRTDTQYFGPGTRLTVL.

V gene TRBV6-8 combines with J gene TRBJ1-2; 7 positions agree with TRBD1. After removal of 7 bases from V and 8 bases from J, the junction contained 13 bases not matched to a gene. This CDR3 spans 14 amino acids. Germline CDR1 reads MNHGY; CDR2 reads SAAAGT. The CDR3 DNA is TGTGCCAGCATGGTAGACAGGGCGCCCGGAGGCTACACCTTC. This sequence encodes CASMVDRAPGGYTF.

This clone has just one count. This sequence joins TRBV19 and TRBJ1-1; D not certain. This CDR3 comprises 13 residues. Germline V lookup: CDR1 LNHDA, CDR2 SQIVND (reference sequence). V gave up 5 bases and J gave up 3 bases, with 10 bases separating them. The chain's CDR3 is CASSLGSDTEAFF. As DNA, the CDR3 is TGTGCCAGTAGTCTGGGGTCCGACACTGAAGCTTTCTTT.